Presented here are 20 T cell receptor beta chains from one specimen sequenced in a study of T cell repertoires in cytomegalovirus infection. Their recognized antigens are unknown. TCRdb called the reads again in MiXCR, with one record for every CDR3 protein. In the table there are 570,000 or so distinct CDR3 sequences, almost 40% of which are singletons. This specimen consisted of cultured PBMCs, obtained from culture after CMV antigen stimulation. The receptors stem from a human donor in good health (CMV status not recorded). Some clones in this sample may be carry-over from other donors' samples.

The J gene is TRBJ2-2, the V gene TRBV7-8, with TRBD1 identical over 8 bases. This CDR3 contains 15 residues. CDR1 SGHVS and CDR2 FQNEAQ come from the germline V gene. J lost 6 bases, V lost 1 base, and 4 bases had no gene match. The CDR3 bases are TGTGCCAGCAGCTTAGGGACAGGGTGGTCCGGGGAGCTGTTTTTT. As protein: CASSLGTGWSGELFF.

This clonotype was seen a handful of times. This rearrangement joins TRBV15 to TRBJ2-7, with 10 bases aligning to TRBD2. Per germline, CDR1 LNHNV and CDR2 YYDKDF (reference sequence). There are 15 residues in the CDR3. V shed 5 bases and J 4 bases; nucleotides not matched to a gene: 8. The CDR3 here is CATSHQASGSYEQYF. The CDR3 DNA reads TGTGCCACCAGCCACCAAGCTAGCGGGAGTTACGAGCAGTACTTC.

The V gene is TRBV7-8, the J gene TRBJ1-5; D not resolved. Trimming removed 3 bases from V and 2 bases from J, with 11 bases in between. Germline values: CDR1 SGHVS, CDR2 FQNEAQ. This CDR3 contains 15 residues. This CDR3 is CASSFYPGRNQPQHF. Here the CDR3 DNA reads TGTGCCAGCAGCTTCTATCCCGGACGCAATCAGCCCCAGCATTTT.

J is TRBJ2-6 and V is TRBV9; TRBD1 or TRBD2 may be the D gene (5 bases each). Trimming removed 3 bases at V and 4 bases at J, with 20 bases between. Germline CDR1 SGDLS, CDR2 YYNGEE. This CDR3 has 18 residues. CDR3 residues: CASSAHLGGRTGANVLTF. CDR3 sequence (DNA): TGTGCCAGCAGCGCCCACCTTGGGGGTCGTACCGGGGCCAACGTCCTGACTTTC.

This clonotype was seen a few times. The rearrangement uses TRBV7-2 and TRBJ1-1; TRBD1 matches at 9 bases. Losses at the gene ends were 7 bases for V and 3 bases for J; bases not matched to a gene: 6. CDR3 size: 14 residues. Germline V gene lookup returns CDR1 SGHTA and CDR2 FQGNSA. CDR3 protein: CASTLQGADTEAFF. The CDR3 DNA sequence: TGTGCCAGCACCCTACAGGGGGCGGACACTGAAGCTTTCTTT.

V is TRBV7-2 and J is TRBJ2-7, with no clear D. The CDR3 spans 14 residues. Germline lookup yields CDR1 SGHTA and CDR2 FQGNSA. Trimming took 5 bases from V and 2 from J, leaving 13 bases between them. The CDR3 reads CASSPPWLPYEQYF. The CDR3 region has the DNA TGTGCCAGCAGCCCGCCCTGGCTTCCCTACGAGCAGTACTTC. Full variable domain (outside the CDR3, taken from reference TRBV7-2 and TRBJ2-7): GAGVSQSPSNKVTEKGKDVELRCDPISGHTALYWYRQSLGQGLEFLIYFQGNSAPDKSGLPSDRFSAERTGGSVSTLTIQRTQQEDSAVYLCASSPPWLPYEQYFGPGTRLTVT.

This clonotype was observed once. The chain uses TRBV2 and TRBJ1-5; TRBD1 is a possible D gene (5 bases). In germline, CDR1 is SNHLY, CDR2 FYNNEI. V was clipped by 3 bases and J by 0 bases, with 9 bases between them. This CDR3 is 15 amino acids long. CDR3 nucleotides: TGTGCCAGCAGTGAGGGGGTGAATAGCAATCAGCCCCAGCATTTT. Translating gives CASSEGVNSNQPQHF.

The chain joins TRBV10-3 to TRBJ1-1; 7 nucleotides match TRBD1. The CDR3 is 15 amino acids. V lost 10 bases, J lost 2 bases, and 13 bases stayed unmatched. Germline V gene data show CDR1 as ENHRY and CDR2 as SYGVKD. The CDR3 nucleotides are TGTGCCACCAATCCGCCGGGACAGCCAAACACTGAAGCTTTCTTT. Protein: CATNPPGQPNTEAFF.

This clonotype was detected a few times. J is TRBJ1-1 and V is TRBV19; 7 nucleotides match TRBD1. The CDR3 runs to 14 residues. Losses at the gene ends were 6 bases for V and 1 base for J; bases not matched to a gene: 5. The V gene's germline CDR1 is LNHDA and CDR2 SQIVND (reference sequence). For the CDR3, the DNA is TGTGCCAGTAGGGAGGACAGGCCGAACACTGAAGCTTTCTTT. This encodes CASREDRPNTEAFF.

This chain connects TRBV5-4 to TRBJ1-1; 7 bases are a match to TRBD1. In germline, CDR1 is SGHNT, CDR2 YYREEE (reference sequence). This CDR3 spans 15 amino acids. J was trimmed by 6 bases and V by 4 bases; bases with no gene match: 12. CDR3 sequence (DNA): TGTGCCAGCAGCCCCGTTAAGGGGGCGTACGCTGAAGCTTTCTTT. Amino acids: CASSPVKGAYAEAFF.

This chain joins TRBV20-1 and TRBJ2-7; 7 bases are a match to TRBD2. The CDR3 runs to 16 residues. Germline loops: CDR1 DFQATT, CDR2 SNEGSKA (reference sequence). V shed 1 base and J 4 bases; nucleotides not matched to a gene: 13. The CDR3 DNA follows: TGCAGTGCTAGAGTCGCGCGGGGCGGGGGATTATACGAGCAGTACTTC. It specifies CSARVARGGGLYEQYF.

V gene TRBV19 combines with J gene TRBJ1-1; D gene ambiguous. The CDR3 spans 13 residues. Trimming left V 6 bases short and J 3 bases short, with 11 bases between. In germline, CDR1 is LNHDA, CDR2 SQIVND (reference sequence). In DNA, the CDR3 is TGTGCCAGTAGCGATCTATTGGACACTGAAGCTTTCTTT. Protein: CASSDLLDTEAFF.

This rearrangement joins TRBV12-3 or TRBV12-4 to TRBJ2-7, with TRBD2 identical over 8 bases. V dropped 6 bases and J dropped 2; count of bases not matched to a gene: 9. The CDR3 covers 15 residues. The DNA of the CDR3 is TGTGCCAGCAGCTTATCGGGGGGGGGGGCCTACGAGCAGTACTTC. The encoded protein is CASSLSGGGAYEQYF.

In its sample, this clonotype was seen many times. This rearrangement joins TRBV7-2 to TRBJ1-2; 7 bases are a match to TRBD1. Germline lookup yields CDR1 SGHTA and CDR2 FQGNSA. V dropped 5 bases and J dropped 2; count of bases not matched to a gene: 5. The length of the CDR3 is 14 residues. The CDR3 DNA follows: TGTGCCAGCAGCCTCCTACAGGGGAACTATGGCTACACCTTC. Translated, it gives CASSLLQGNYGYTF.

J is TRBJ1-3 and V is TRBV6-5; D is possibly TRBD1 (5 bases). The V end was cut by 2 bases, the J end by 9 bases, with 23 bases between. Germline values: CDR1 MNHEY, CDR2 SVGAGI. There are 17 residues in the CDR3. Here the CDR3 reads CASSYDGQYLLGGTIYF. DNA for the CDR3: TGTGCCAGCAGTTACGATGGTCAATATCTTCTGGGGGGCACCATATATTTT.

In DNA form, the CDR3 reads TGTGCCAGCAGCCTGACACCCCCCGGGGGCAGTATCGCCGGGGAGCTGTTTTTT. Protein: CASSLTPPGGSIAGELFF. V is TRBV27 and J is TRBJ2-2; D is perhaps TRBD1 or TRBD2 (6 bases each). Germline CDR1 is MNHEY and CDR2 is SMNVEV (reference sequence). Trimming removed 6 bases at V and 6 bases at J, with 26 bases between. The CDR3 has 18 amino acids.

The DNA for the CDR3 is TGTGCCAGCAGCCCTTCGGGACAGGGACGCGAGACCCAGTACTTC. Protein product: CASSPSGQGRETQYF. This rearrangement joins TRBV7-2 to TRBJ2-5; 9 positions match TRBD1. CDR1 and CDR2 (germline): SGHTA, FQGNSA. After removal of 5 bases from V and 5 bases from J, the junction contained 9 bases not matched to a gene. The CDR3 sequence is 15 residues long.

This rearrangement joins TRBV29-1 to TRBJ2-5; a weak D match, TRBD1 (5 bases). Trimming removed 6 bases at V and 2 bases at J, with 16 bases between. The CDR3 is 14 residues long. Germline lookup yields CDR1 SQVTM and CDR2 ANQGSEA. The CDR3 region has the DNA TGCAGCGTCACCCGCCTCCGACAGCAAGAGACCCAGTACTTC. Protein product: CSVTRLRQQETQYF.

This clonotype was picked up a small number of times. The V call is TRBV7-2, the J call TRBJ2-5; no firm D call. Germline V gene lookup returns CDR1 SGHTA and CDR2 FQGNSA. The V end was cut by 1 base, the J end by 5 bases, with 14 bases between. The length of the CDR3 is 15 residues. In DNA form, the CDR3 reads TGTGCCAGCAGCTTAGGGCCAAAAGTGACGGAGACCCAGTACTTC. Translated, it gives CASSLGPKVTETQYF.

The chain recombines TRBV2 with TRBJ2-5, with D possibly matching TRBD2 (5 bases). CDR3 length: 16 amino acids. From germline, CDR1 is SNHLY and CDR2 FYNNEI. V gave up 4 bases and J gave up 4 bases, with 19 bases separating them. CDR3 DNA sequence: TGTGCCAGCAGTGGGGATTTACTAGGAGGTCGAGAGACCCAGTACTTC. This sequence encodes CASSGDLLGGRETQYF.